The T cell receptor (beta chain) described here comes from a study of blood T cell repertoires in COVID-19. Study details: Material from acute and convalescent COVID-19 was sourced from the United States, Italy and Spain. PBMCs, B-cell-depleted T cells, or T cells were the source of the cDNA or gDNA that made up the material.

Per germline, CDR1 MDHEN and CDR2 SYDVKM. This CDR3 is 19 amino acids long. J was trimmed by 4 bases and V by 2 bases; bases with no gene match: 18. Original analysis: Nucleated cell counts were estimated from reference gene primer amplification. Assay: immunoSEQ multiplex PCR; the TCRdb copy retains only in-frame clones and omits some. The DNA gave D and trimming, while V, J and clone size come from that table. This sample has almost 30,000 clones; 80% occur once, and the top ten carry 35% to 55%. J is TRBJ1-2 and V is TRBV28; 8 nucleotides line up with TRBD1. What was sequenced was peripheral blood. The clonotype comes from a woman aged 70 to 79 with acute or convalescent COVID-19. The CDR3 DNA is TGTGCCAGCAGTTTACCCCCCTCGGAGGACAGGGCGTGGGGCTATGGCTACACCTTC. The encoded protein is CASSLPPSEDRAWGYGYTF.